A single sample gave rise to the 29 T cell receptor beta chains below, sequenced in a study of cytomegalovirus exposure and HLA in healthy donors (dated by TCRdb to 2015 to 2018). Library method: the immunoSEQ multiplex PCR assay. TCRdb stores this immuneACCESS table with in-frame sequences only. Part of the clones is absent; in the studies checked, under half of the shortfall reflects unresolved V genes, and no reason is known for the rest. The sample data list about 260,000 clones, and roughly 91% of these were observed just once. The ten largest clones take up 3.1% of the sample. Sequencing was carried out using PBMCs. Receptors originate from a woman in her twenties or thirties in good health and CMV-seronegative.

The genes are TRBV7-8 and TRBJ2-7; D may be TRBD1 or TRBD2 (5 bases each). Germline loops: CDR1 SGHVS, CDR2 FQNEAQ. CDR3 length equals 18 residues. V was trimmed by 5 bases and J by 2 bases, leaving 25 bases between them. The CDR3 reads CASSPVALGTLGAYEQYF. For the CDR3, the DNA is TGTGCCAGCAGCCCAGTGGCCCTCGGGACCCTCGGGGCCTACGAGCAGTACTTC.

The V call is TRBV6-1, the J call TRBJ2-5; the match to TRBD2 covers 11 bases. V lost 4 bases and J lost 4; bases outside the gene matches: 5. CDR1 MNHNS and CDR2 SASEGT come from the germline V gene. The CDR3 is made up of 15 amino acids. The chain's CDR3 is CASSATSGRTETQYF. Here the CDR3 DNA reads TGTGCCAGCAGTGCCACTAGCGGGAGAACAGAGACCCAGTACTTC.

The chain employs TRBV29-1 and TRBJ2-1, with D hard to call. Trimming took 0 bases from V and 9 from J, leaving 9 bases between them. Germline CDR1 and CDR2: SQVTM and ANQGSEA. The CDR3 has 12 residues. The CDR3 DNA is TGCAGCGTTGAAGATAATGAAGCTGAGCAGTTCTTC. This sequence encodes CSVEDNEAEQFF.

The sample holds a few counts of this clone. The chain recombines TRBV10-3 with TRBJ1-1; the D is unclear. Looked up from germline, CDR1 is ENHRY and CDR2 is SYGVKD. V was clipped by 6 bases and J by 8 bases, with 10 bases between them. The CDR3 contains 11 residues. Here the CDR3 DNA reads TGTGCCATCAGAAACACCGGAGAAGCTTTCTTT. Its protein product is CAIRNTGEAFF.

Of note for this clone: Different DNA sequences within this sample yield the same CDR3. This chain joins TRBV27 and TRBJ2-7; 7 nucleotides agree with TRBD1. Germline V lookup: CDR1 MNHEY, CDR2 SMNVEV (reference sequence). The ends lost 2 bases at V and 2 bases at J; junction bases unmatched: 0. There are 13 residues in the CDR3. CDR3 coding DNA: TGTGCCAGCAGTTTAACAGGGGCCTACGAGCAGTACTTC. Encoded protein: CASSLTGAYEQYF.

V usage is TRBV5-6 and J usage is TRBJ2-2, with 8 positions matching TRBD1. The V and J ends lost 0 bases and 3 bases, in that order; junction bases with no gene match: 10. Germline V CDR1 and CDR2: SGHDT, YYEEEE. This CDR3 is built from 18 residues. This CDR3 is CASSLGTGIILDTGELFF. The CDR3 DNA sequence: TGTGCCAGCAGCTTGGGGACAGGGATAATACTAGACACCGGGGAGCTGTTTTTT.

The chain links TRBV9 to TRBJ2-1, with D maybe TRBD2 (6 bases). V was shortened by 3 bases and J by 6 bases, with 10 bases between the two germline ends. Germline V gene data show CDR1 as SGDLS and CDR2 as YYNGEE. The CDR3 extends over 13 amino acids. The CDR3, as DNA: TGTGCCAGCAGCGCGGGACTTATCAATGAGCAGTTCTTC. As protein: CASSAGLINEQFF.

This clone occurred a few times. This CDR3 is CASSVGLSSYNEQFF. CDR3 nucleotide sequence: TGTGCCAGCAGCGTAGGATTAAGCTCCTACAATGAGCAGTTCTTC. The rearrangement joins TRBV9 to TRBJ2-1, with D uncertain. The CDR3 is 15 residues long. Germline CDR1 and CDR2: SGDLS and YYNGEE. The ends were cut back, 0 bases at V and 0 bases at J, with 7 bases in the middle.

This clone has only a few counts. V gene TRBV10-3 combines with J gene TRBJ2-7; D is unclear. Germline CDR1 ENHRY, CDR2 SYGVKD. This CDR3 has 14 residues. V lost 3 bases and J 5 bases, leaving 14 bases between the germline ends. This CDR3 reads CAISDGNTKDEQYF. The CDR3 nucleotides read TGTGCCATCAGTGACGGCAACACGAAGGACGAGCAGTACTTC.

Here the CDR3 DNA reads TGTGCCAGCAGACCGAGGAGGGAGAGCACAGATACGCAGTATTTT. Translated: CASRPRRESTDTQYF. V gene TRBV27 combines with J gene TRBJ2-3, with D possibly being TRBD2 (6 bases). Germline values: CDR1 MNHEY, CDR2 SMNVEV (reference sequence). This CDR3 has 15 residues. Trimming removed 6 bases from V and 0 bases from J, with 13 bases in between.

The CDR3 DNA follows: TGTGCCAGCAGCGCATCTACCCCAAATGGGTACGAGCAGTACTTC. Translated, it gives CASSASTPNGYEQYF. This chain joins TRBV9 and TRBJ2-7; the D is unclear. Germline CDR1 reads SGDLS; CDR2 reads YYNGEE. Trimming cost V 3 bases and J 4 bases, with 17 bases left between them. The CDR3 covers 15 residues.

The CDR3 nucleotides read TGTGCCAGCAGCCTCCCGGGGACAGACGGCGAGCAGTACTTC. Translating it yields CASSLPGTDGEQYF. This rearrangement joins TRBV7-3 to TRBJ2-7; TRBD1 matches 7 bases. Germline trimming cut 5 bases from V and 6 bases from J; bases unmatched to any gene: 10. This CDR3 is 14 amino acids long. The germline gives CDR1 SGHTA, CDR2 FQGTGA.

V gene TRBV7-2 combines with J gene TRBJ1-5; no clear D gene. The CDR3 consists of 15 residues. Trimming pared 5 bases from V and 0 bases from J, leaving 11 bases between. Germline V CDR1 and CDR2: SGHTA, FQGNSA. DNA for the CDR3: TGTGCCAGCAGCCCTGACCTCAATAGCAATCAGCCCCAGCATTTT. Its protein product is CASSPDLNSNQPQHF.

This chain's CDR3 is CASSPETGLTYEQYF. CDR3 DNA: TGCGCCAGCAGCCCAGAGACAGGGTTGACCTACGAGCAGTACTTC. The chain couples TRBV5-1 to TRBJ2-7; 7 positions agree with TRBD1. This CDR3 spans 15 amino acids. Unmatched junction bases numbered 9, after V lost 4 bases and J lost 2 bases. Germline CDR1 is SGHRS and CDR2 is YFSETQ.

This chain connects TRBV6-4 to TRBJ2-1; possibly TRBD2 for D (6 bases). This CDR3 is 13 amino acids long. Trimming shortened V by 3 bases and J by 7 bases, and 10 bases separated the two germline ends. The germline gives CDR1 MRHNA, CDR2 SNTAGT. Here the CDR3 reads CASSEGTHNEQFF. CDR3 DNA sequence: TGTGCCAGCAGTGAGGGGACTCATAATGAGCAGTTCTTC.

The J gene is TRBJ2-3, the V gene TRBV2, with D unclear. This CDR3 contains 12 residues. V was shortened by 4 bases and J by 6 bases, with 8 bases between the two germline ends. CDR1 is SNHLY, CDR2 FYNNEI, per germline. CDR3 in DNA: TGTGCCAGCAGTGTAGAGTCTGATACGCAGTATTTT. It yields the protein CASSVESDTQYF.

The chain has TRBV4-3 and TRBJ2-7, with a weak D call TRBD1 (6 bases). CDR1 LGHNA and CDR2 YSLEER come from the germline V gene. This CDR3 is built from 14 residues. Trimming took 6 bases from V and 1 from J, leaving 13 bases between them. The CDR3 is CASRSDRGSYEQYF. CDR3 in DNA: TGCGCCAGCAGGTCGGACAGAGGGTCCTACGAGCAGTACTTC.

The chain links TRBV11-3 to TRBJ2-2; TRBD1 or TRBD2 may be the D gene (6 bases each). The germline V gene encodes CDR1 SGHNT and CDR2 YENEEA. Trimming removed 6 bases from V and 4 bases from J, with 15 bases in between. This CDR3 spans 15 amino acids. The CDR3: CASSAGGAITGELFF. CDR3 bases: TGTGCCAGCAGTGCCGGGGGCGCGATCACCGGGGAGCTGTTTTTT.

This chain connects TRBV28 to TRBJ2-1, with a weak D call TRBD2 (5 bases). The V end was cut by 6 bases, the J end by 0 bases, with 12 bases between. CDR3 length: 15 amino acids. Germline assignment: CDR1 MDHEN and CDR2 SYDVKM. The CDR3 sequence: CASSPGGSSYNEQFF. The CDR3 coding sequence is TGTGCCAGCAGCCCGGGTGGGAGCTCCTACAATGAGCAGTTCTTC.

The chain uses TRBV2 and TRBJ1-4; 9 bases match TRBD1. The CDR3 totals 17 residues. Germline CDR1 is SNHLY and CDR2 is FYNNEI. J gave up 0 bases and V 2 bases, and 4 bases lay outside the gene matches. CDR3: CASSERTGDATNEKLFF. The CDR3, as DNA: TGTGCCAGCAGTGAACGGACAGGGGATGCAACTAATGAAAAACTGTTTTTT.

The chain recombines TRBV29-1 with TRBJ2-7, with 13 bases aligning to TRBD2. The germline V gene encodes CDR1 SQVTM and CDR2 ANQGSEA. V was pared by 5 bases and J by 5 bases, with 6 bases of the junction left unmatched. The CDR3 spans 14 residues. The CDR3 reads CSVMRTSGRNEQYF. DNA of the CDR3: TGCAGCGTTATGCGGACTAGCGGGAGAAACGAGCAGTACTTC.

The chain uses TRBV13 and TRBJ2-7; D possibly corresponds to TRBD1 (6 bases). Trimming shortened V by 5 bases and J by 7 bases, and 12 bases separated the two germline ends. The CDR3 totals 12 residues. Germline loops: CDR1 PRHDT, CDR2 FYEKMQ (reference sequence). This chain's CDR3 is CASSLRTDEQYF. DNA of the CDR3: TGTGCCAGCAGCCTAAGGACAGATGAGCAGTACTTC.

About this clone: The identical CDR3 is also encoded by other nucleotide sequences in the sample. The gene calls are TRBV15 and TRBJ2-1, with D unclear. V shed 3 bases and J shed 5 bases, with 2 bases lying between them. CDR1 and CDR2 from the germline V gene are LNHNV and YYDKDF (reference sequence). The CDR3 covers 11 residues. The CDR3 sequence: CATSRNNEQFF. CDR3 nucleotides: TGTGCCACCAGCAGGAACAATGAGCAGTTCTTC.

The chain links TRBV4-3 to TRBJ1-1, with 8 bases identical to TRBD1. This CDR3 has 14 residues. J gave up 7 bases and V 6 bases, and 10 bases lay outside the gene matches. CDR1 and CDR2 (germline): LGHNA, YSLEER. DNA for the CDR3: TGCGCCAGCAGGCAGGGGACAGGACCCCTTGAAGCTTTCTTT. Translating it yields CASRQGTGPLEAFF.

This clone was seen just once. The J gene is TRBJ2-5, the V gene TRBV18, with TRBD2 matching over 11 bases. The junction had 5 bases not matched to a gene; V was cut back by 3 bases and J by 5 bases. This CDR3 has 15 amino acids. Germline-derived CDR1 and CDR2 are KGHSH and LQKENI. CDR3 bases: TGTGCCAGCTCACCTAGCGGGAGGGCCACTGAGACCCAGTACTTC. As protein: CASSPSGRATETQYF. The full variable domain, in which reference TRBV18 and TRBJ2-5 provide the parts outside the CDR3, is NAGVMQNPRHLVRRRGQEARLRCSPMKGHSHVYWYRQLPEEGLKFMVYLQKENIIDESGMPKERFSAEFPKEGPSILRIQQVVRGDSAAYFCASSPSGRATETQYFGPGTRLLVL.

The chain combines TRBV28 with TRBJ2-5; TRBD2 matches 7 bases. The CDR3 has 14 residues. Trimming removed 1 base from V and 5 bases from J; junction bases left unmatched: 4. Germline V CDR1 and CDR2: MDHEN, SYDVKM. Written as DNA, the CDR3 is TGTGCCAGCAGTTTATATAGAGCGGGGGAGACCCAGTACTTC. It specifies CASSLYRAGETQYF.

This clone was counted a single time. This chain joins TRBV16 and TRBJ2-7; D gene unclear. The CDR3 runs to 14 residues. V lost 2 bases to trimming and J lost 5 bases, with 13 bases between them. Germline lookup yields CDR1 KGHSY and CDR2 FQNENV. For the CDR3, the DNA is TGTGCCAGCAGCCAACGGACGTATACAAACGAGCAGTACTTC. Encoded protein: CASSQRTYTNEQYF.

This chain uses TRBV28 with TRBJ1-5; 7 positions match TRBD1. The ends lost 7 bases at V and 4 bases at J; junction bases unmatched: 7. The germline gives CDR1 MDHEN, CDR2 SYDVKM. This CDR3 region has 14 residues. The CDR3 coding sequence is TGTGCCAGCATAAGGGACAGTACTAATCAGCCCCAGCATTTT. Translated, it gives CASIRDSTNQPQHF.

This clone was picked up one time. The V call is TRBV5-1, the J call TRBJ2-3; either TRBD1 or TRBD2 may supply D (5 bases each). Looked up from germline, CDR1 is SGHRS and CDR2 is YFSETQ. With 0 bases removed from V and 3 bases from J, the gap between germline ends came to 17 bases. The CDR3 is 17 amino acids. Written as DNA, the CDR3 is TGCGCCAGCAGCTTGGGGCAACTGGGACGGCGTACAGATACGCAGTATTTT. This codes for CASSLGQLGRRTDTQYF.